This T cell receptor beta chain stems from a study of cytomegalovirus exposure and HLA in healthy donors. Study results and caveats: The availability of immune exposure information extended only to CMV serostatus. Across donors, presence/absence analyses took sequencing depth to be roughly uniform. Reports described diagnosis of cytomegalovirus status by the classifier as highly specific and sensitive. More clonal expansion characterized HLA-associated TCR beta chains than equally common others in a later analysis.

From germline, CDR1 is SGHTA and CDR2 FQGNSA. The CDR3 loop spans 15 amino acids. Germline trimming cut 2 bases from V and 0 bases from J; bases unmatched to any gene: 1. It was with 60 Vbeta and 13 Jbeta primers that the PCR ran. Some clones are missing from TCRdb's copy, which holds only in-frame ones; the method was immunoSEQ multiplex PCR. The sample has fewer than 150,000 clones, about 82% seen once. This clone has more than one count but fewer than ten. Its target is unknown. V usage is TRBV7-2 and J usage is TRBJ2-7; 10 nucleotides line up with TRBD2. Specimen: PBMCs. The clonotype was recovered from a man aged 30 to 45 in good health. The CDR3 sequence is CASSLLAGDSYEQYF. The CDR3 DNA sequence: TGTGCCAGCAGCTTACTAGCGGGGGACTCCTACGAGCAGTACTTC.